This is a list of T cell receptor beta chains from one sample in a study of T cells in Graves' hyperthyroidism and ophthalmopathy. One entry per CDR3 protein, called by TCRdb with MiXCR from the multiplex PCR reads. The sample holds under 350,000 distinct CDR3 sequences; over 20% are singletons and the top ten take about 50%. Material for sequencing was blood. Receptors were obtained from a woman aged 50 to 60 with Graves' hyperthyroidism. The CDR3 runs from the conserved cysteine through the conserved F or W. The D gene is left open where the match is weak. Not all rows give a size; the values are once, few, many and, for expanded clones, a class.

abundance: few
v_gene: TRBV27
j_gene: TRBJ2-7
d_gene: TRBD2
CDR3nt: TGTGCCAGCAGTTTTAAAAGCGGGGGGCCCTACGAGCAGTACTTC
CDR3aa: CASSFKSGGPYEQYF

abundance: many
v_gene: TRBV28
j_gene: TRBJ2-4
d_gene: .
CDR3nt: TGTGCCAGCAGTCCGCGGGATATGAAAAACATTCAGTACTTC
CDR3aa: CASSPRDMKNIQYF

abundance: .
v_gene: TRBV20-1
j_gene: TRBJ2-7
d_gene: .
CDR3nt: TGCAGTGCTGGGACTGGCTCGGTTAACGAGCAGTACTTC
CDR3aa: CSAGTGSVNEQYF

abundance: few
v_gene: TRBV4-1
j_gene: TRBJ2-1
d_gene: .
CDR3nt: TGCGCCAGCAGCCAAGTCTCGGGTTTCCAATATAGCTCCTACAATGAGCAGTTCTTC
CDR3aa: CASSQVSGFQYSSYNEQFF

abundance: few
v_gene: TRBV5-1
j_gene: TRBJ2-1
d_gene: .
CDR3nt: TGCGCCAGCAGCTTGGAGGTAGACTTCCGCTACAATGAGCAGTTCTTC
CDR3aa: CASSLEVDFRYNEQFF

abundance: many
v_gene: TRBV28
j_gene: TRBJ1-4
d_gene: TRBD1
CDR3nt: TGTGCCAGCAGTTCATCCGGGACAGTTGAGTGGGAAAAACTGTTTTTT
CDR3aa: CASSSSGTVEWEKLFF

abundance: .
v_gene: TRBV7-3
j_gene: TRBJ2-3
d_gene: TRBD2
CDR3nt: TGTGCCAGCAGCTTAAACGGACTAGCGGGGAAGAACACAGATACGCAGTATTTT
CDR3aa: CASSLNGLAGKNTDTQYF

abundance: few
v_gene: TRBV5-4
j_gene: TRBJ2-4
d_gene: TRBD2
CDR3nt: TGTGCCAGCAGCCTCGGGACTAGTCTGCGTTGGGGCATTCAGTACTTC
CDR3aa: CASSLGTSLRWGIQYF

abundance: few
v_gene: TRBV6-5
j_gene: TRBJ1-2
d_gene: .
CDR3nt: TGTGCCAGCAGTTACCTACGGGGGGGCAGCTATGGCTACACCTTC
CDR3aa: CASSYLRGGSYGYTF

abundance: .
v_gene: TRBV2
j_gene: TRBJ1-1
d_gene: .
CDR3nt: TGTGCCAGCACCAATGCGCGAGGTGCTGAAGCTTTCTTT
CDR3aa: CASTNARGAEAFF

abundance: many
v_gene: TRBV6-2/TRBV6-3
j_gene: TRBJ2-2
d_gene: .
CDR3nt: TGTGCCAGCACCTTAGGTAGTTACACCGGGGAGCTGTTTTTT
CDR3aa: CASTLGSYTGELFF

abundance: .
v_gene: TRBV29-1
j_gene: TRBJ1-1
d_gene: .
CDR3nt: TGCAGCGGGCTCGCGGTGGGGGAAGCTTTCTTT
CDR3aa: CSGLAVGEAFF

abundance: many
v_gene: TRBV12-3/TRBV12-4
j_gene: TRBJ2-5
d_gene: TRBD2
CDR3nt: TGTGCCAGCAGTACCAGCGGGGGGGCGGAGACCCAGTACTTC
CDR3aa: CASSTSGGAETQYF

abundance: .
v_gene: TRBV29-1
j_gene: TRBJ2-3
d_gene: TRBD1
CDR3nt: TGCAGCGTTGCCCGGGACAGGGGGCTTACGCAGTATTTT
CDR3aa: CSVARDRGLTQYF

abundance: many
v_gene: TRBV18
j_gene: TRBJ2-5
d_gene: TRBD1
CDR3nt: TGTGCCAGCTCACCAACAGGGGGAGAGACCCAGTACTTC
CDR3aa: CASSPTGGETQYF

abundance: .
v_gene: TRBV20-1
j_gene: TRBJ1-1
d_gene: .
CDR3nt: TGCAGTGCTAGAGTGGCAGGAATGAACACTGAAGCTTTCTTT
CDR3aa: CSARVAGMNTEAFF

abundance: many
v_gene: TRBV5-1
j_gene: TRBJ1-1
d_gene: TRBD1
CDR3nt: TGCGCCAGCAGCTTGGGCCACAGGGGGAGCACTGAAGCTTTCTTT
CDR3aa: CASSLGHRGSTEAFF

abundance: many
v_gene: TRBV28
j_gene: TRBJ2-7
d_gene: .
CDR3nt: TGTGCCAGCAGGCCAGGCGGTCCGCCCTACGAGCAGTACTTC
CDR3aa: CASRPGGPPYEQYF

abundance: few
v_gene: TRBV5-8
j_gene: TRBJ2-1
d_gene: TRBD2
CDR3nt: TGTGCCAGCATCACTTCCGGGACTAACTCATACAATGAGCAGTTCTTC
CDR3aa: CASITSGTNSYNEQFF

abundance: many
v_gene: TRBV12-3/TRBV12-4
j_gene: TRBJ2-3
d_gene: TRBD1
CDR3nt: TGTGCCAGCAGTTTTGGAGGACAGGGACCAGATACGCAGTATTTT
CDR3aa: CASSFGGQGPDTQYF